A single sample gave rise to the 25 T cell receptor beta chains below, sequenced in a study of T cells after yellow fever vaccination. Each CDR3 protein gets one entry after TCRdb re-called the 5' RACE reads with MiXCR. The table records approximately 550,000 distinct CDR3 sequences, approximately 21% of them present only once. Specimen: PBMCs, collected 15 days after the yellow fever booster vaccination. The receptors shown here come from a man aged 25 to 45 who received the YFV17D yellow fever vaccine.

The rearrangement uses TRBV30 and TRBJ2-3, with a possible D match to TRBD2 (6 bases). This CDR3 comprises 15 residues. The germline CDR1 and CDR2 sequences are GTSNPN and SVGIG (reference sequence). V lost 2 bases to trimming and J lost 2 bases, with 14 bases between them. The CDR3 reads CAWSPGVTATDTQYF. DNA for the CDR3: TGTGCCTGGAGTCCGGGAGTAACAGCCACAGATACGCAGTATTTT.

The genes are TRBV2 and TRBJ2-3; tentatively, D is TRBD2 (6 bases). Trimming removed 3 bases from V and 3 bases from J, with 16 bases in between. Germline V CDR1 and CDR2: SNHLY, FYNNEI. This CDR3 has 16 residues. In DNA, the CDR3 is TGTGCCAGCAGTGACGGATCTGGGCGGGGAACAGATACGCAGTATTTT. This sequence encodes CASSDGSGRGTDTQYF.

This clonotype was recorded a few times. This rearrangement joins TRBV5-1 to TRBJ2-2, with 9 bases aligning to TRBD1. Germline V CDR1 and CDR2: SGHRS, YFSETQ. The CDR3 length is 18 residues. With 0 bases clipped from V and 6 bases from J, the junction kept 12 bases outside the gene matches. CDR3 bases: TGCGCCAGCAGCTTGGGAGGCACCGGGACAGGGAGGGCCGGGGAGCTGTTTTTT. Translating gives CASSLGGTGTGRAGELFF.

The V gene is TRBV19, the J gene TRBJ2-3, with D perhaps TRBD2 (6 bases). This CDR3 comprises 15 residues. Germline CDR1 reads LNHDA; CDR2 reads SQIVND (reference sequence). Deletions cut 3 bases from V and 1 base from J, with 11 bases between. The CDR3 sequence: CASSIDRGGTDTQYF. DNA of the CDR3: TGTGCCAGTAGTATCGATCGCGGGGGCACAGATACGCAGTATTTT.

CDR3 residues: CASRQPTGKNTEAFF. CDR3 nucleotides: TGTGCCAGCAGACAACCGACAGGGAAGAACACTGAAGCTTTCTTT. The chain recombines TRBV28 with TRBJ1-1, with TRBD1 matching 7 bases. The CDR3 loop spans 15 amino acids. In germline, CDR1 is MDHEN, CDR2 SYDVKM. Trimming removed 6 bases from V and 1 base from J; junction bases left unmatched: 8.

The V call is TRBV27, the J call TRBJ1-5; a possible D gene is TRBD1 (6 bases). The germline CDR1 and CDR2 sequences are MNHEY and SMNVEV (reference sequence). V was clipped by 5 bases and J by 1 base, with 21 bases between them. The CDR3 runs to 18 residues. The CDR3 DNA follows: TGTGCCAGCAGTCCTACATTGGTTGCAGGGGCGAGCAATCAGCCCCAGCATTTT. The encoded protein is CASSPTLVAGASNQPQHF.

This clonotype was detected a few times. The rearrangement joins TRBV5-1 to TRBJ2-2, with 13 bases identical to TRBD2. Germline CDR1 is SGHRS and CDR2 is YFSETQ. The CDR3 totals 19 residues. J lost 1 base, V lost 3 bases, and 9 bases had no gene match. Here the CDR3 DNA reads TGCGCCAGCAGCTCAAAAAGGACTAGCGGGAGAGGGAACACCGGGGAGCTGTTTTTT. It codes for CASSSKRTSGRGNTGELFF.

This clonotype was detected a few times. V usage is TRBV27 and J usage is TRBJ1-4, with D perhaps matching TRBD1 (6 bases). The CDR3 contains 15 residues. Per germline, CDR1 MNHEY and CDR2 SMNVEV (reference sequence). V was clipped by 0 bases and J by 8 bases, with 13 bases between them. The CDR3 here is CASSLSGGRGEKLFF. The CDR3 region has the DNA TGTGCCAGCAGTTTATCGGGGGGCAGGGGAGAAAAACTGTTTTTT.

This clonotype has a handful of counts. The J gene is TRBJ2-7, the V gene TRBV7-6; perhaps TRBD2 as D (5 bases). Germline assignment: CDR1 SGHVS and CDR2 FNYEAQ. V was pared by 5 bases and J by 3 bases, with 14 bases between. The CDR3 totals 14 residues. The CDR3 here is CASSPPGIGYEQYF. As DNA, the CDR3 is TGTGCCAGCAGCCCCCCGGGGATCGGCTACGAGCAGTACTTC.

This sequence joins TRBV28 and TRBJ2-7, with D possibly TRBD1 on 5 matching bases. This CDR3 region has 15 residues. The germline CDR1 and CDR2 sequences are MDHEN and SYDVKM. Trimming removed 5 bases at V and 0 bases at J, with 14 bases between. The CDR3 coding sequence is TGTGCCAGCAGTCTACGACAGCAAGGCTCCTACGAGCAGTACTTC. This encodes CASSLRQQGSYEQYF.

The table lists this clonotype with a few counts. Relative to the germline gene, one junction end is altered; a read error may explain this. The V gene is TRBV7-9, the J gene TRBJ2-7; 8 bases are a match to TRBD1. The CDR3 is 13 residues long. In germline, CDR1 is SEHNR, CDR2 FQNEAQ (reference sequence). In DNA form, the CDR3 reads TGTGCCAGCAGCTTTGACCCAGGGGGCATAACGCACTTC. It translates to CASSFDPGGITHF. The full variable domain, rest sourced from reference TRBV7-9 and TRBJ2-7, is DTGVSQNPRHKITKRGQNVTFRCDPISEHNRLYWYRQTLGQGPEFLTYFQNEAQLEKSRLLSDRFSAERPKGSFSTLEIQRTEQGDSAMYLCASSFDPGGITHFGPGTRLTVT.

This sequence joins TRBV27 and TRBJ2-7, with TRBD2 identical over 8 bases. Trimming took 0 bases from V and 3 from J; bases not matched to a gene: 4. Germline CDR1 MNHEY, CDR2 SMNVEV (reference sequence). This CDR3 is 15 amino acids long. This CDR3 reads CASSLSVAGRYEQYF. In nucleotides, the CDR3 is TGTGCCAGCAGTTTATCGGTAGCGGGGCGCTACGAGCAGTACTTC.

The table lists this clonotype with a few counts. This sequence joins TRBV3-1 and TRBJ2-1, with D tentatively TRBD2 (6 bases). CDR1 and CDR2 (germline): LGHDT, YNNKEL (reference sequence). This CDR3 is 13 amino acids long. V gave up 0 bases and J gave up 7 bases, with 7 bases separating them. The CDR3 is CASSQEAGNEQFF. The DNA of the CDR3 is TGTGCCAGCAGCCAAGAGGCGGGGAATGAGCAGTTCTTC.

This chain joins TRBV11-2 and TRBJ2-1; D possibly corresponds to TRBD2 (6 bases). CDR3 length: 15 residues. Germline lookup yields CDR1 SGHAT and CDR2 FQNNGV. Trimming cost V 7 bases and J 8 bases, with 21 bases left between them. The chain's CDR3 is CASTLGSGGADEQFF. Here the CDR3 DNA reads TGTGCCAGCACCCTAGGGAGCGGCGGGGCGGATGAGCAGTTCTTC.

This clonotype was counted between two and nine times. V is TRBV9 and J is TRBJ2-5; unclear D gene. This CDR3 spans 14 amino acids. Germline V lookup: CDR1 SGDLS, CDR2 YYNGEE. Trimming removed 2 bases at V and 1 base at J, with 9 bases between. CDR3 region: CASSVWGGQETQYF. The CDR3 DNA reads TGTGCCAGCAGCGTCTGGGGTGGCCAAGAGACCCAGTACTTC.

The rearrangement uses TRBV19 and TRBJ2-2; 8 nucleotides line up with TRBD1. The CDR3 length is 20 residues. Germline CDR1 LNHDA, CDR2 SQIVND (reference sequence). V trimming: 1 base; J trimming: 6 bases; junction bases outside the gene matches: 19. The CDR3: CASSIVTGTGSRLFPGELFF. The CDR3 bases are TGTGCCAGTAGTATAGTAACCGGGACAGGTTCGAGGTTGTTCCCCGGGGAGCTGTTTTTT.

The table lists this clonotype with a few counts. The V and J genes are TRBV10-3 and TRBJ2-3; 7 bases are a match to TRBD1. CDR3 length equals 12 residues. The germline CDR1 and CDR2 sequences are ENHRY and SYGVKD. J lost 1 base, V lost 10 bases, and 2 bases had no gene match. The CDR3 nucleotides read TGTGCCAACAGGGGTGGCACAGATACGCAGTATTTT. As protein: CANRGGTDTQYF.

The V call is TRBV18, the J call TRBJ2-1; 8 bases map to TRBD2. The CDR3 totals 17 residues. The germline V gene encodes CDR1 KGHSH and CDR2 LQKENI. The V gene end was trimmed by 0 bases and the J gene end by 8 bases; junction bases not matched to a gene: 12. In DNA form, the CDR3 reads TGTGCCAGCTCACCACCGGGTGCGGGACTAGACCCTTATGAGCAGTTCTTC. It encodes CASSPPGAGLDPYEQFF.

The table lists this clonotype with a few counts. The CDR3 bases are TGTGCCAGCAGCGGGGTACCGACCAACGAGCAGTACTTC. Its protein product is CASSGVPTNEQYF. The genes are TRBV27 and TRBJ2-7; a possible D gene is TRBD2 (5 bases). The CDR3 is made up of 13 amino acids. Looked up from germline, CDR1 is MNHEY and CDR2 is SMNVEV (reference sequence). Trimming removed 6 bases from V and 5 bases from J, with 14 bases in between.

The gene calls are TRBV6-5 and TRBJ2-2; 8 bases agree with TRBD2. CDR3 length: 17 amino acids. The germline gives CDR1 MNHEY, CDR2 SVGAGI. After removal of 0 bases from V and 5 bases from J, the junction contained 8 bases not matched to a gene. The CDR3, as DNA: TGTGCCAGCAGTTACTCGCCCGCGGGAGGACAAACCGGGGAGCTGTTTTTT. It yields the protein CASSYSPAGGQTGELFF.

Turning to this clonotype: A much larger clone is a single base away; this may be a read error. The chain carries TRBV20-1 and TRBJ2-1; D is possibly TRBD1 (6 bases). CDR1 DFQATT and CDR2 SNEGSKA come from the germline V gene (reference sequence). The CDR3 extends over 14 amino acids. CDR3 DNA: TGCTGTGCTAGGCAGGGGAGCTCCTACAATGAGCAGTTCTTC. Translation gives CCARQGSSYNEQFF.

This clonotype has a handful of counts. This chain joins TRBV29-1 and TRBJ2-7; the D gene is possibly TRBD1 (5 bases). CDR1 and CDR2 (germline): SQVTM, ANQGSEA. V was clipped by 4 bases and J by 3 bases, with 10 bases between them. CDR3 length: 12 residues. The CDR3 here is CSVAVTVYEQYF. In nucleotides, the CDR3 is TGCAGCGTTGCTGTGACAGTCTACGAGCAGTACTTC.

There are a few counts of this clonotype. The J gene is TRBJ1-2, the V gene TRBV7-2; possible D gene TRBD1, 6 bases. From germline, CDR1 is SGHTA and CDR2 FQGNSA. V lost 2 bases, J lost 7 bases, and 23 bases lay in between. CDR3 size: 17 residues. The CDR3 nucleotides are TGTGCCAGCAGCTTAAGGGTCCAGGGGCAGTACCGCCGTGGCTACACCTTC. Its translation: CASSLRVQGQYRRGYTF.

This clonotype turned up a few times. The CDR3 DNA follows: TGTGCCAGCAGCCGACTAGCCACCTACAATGAGCAGTTCTTC. Translated: CASSRLATYNEQFF. The chain carries TRBV28 and TRBJ2-1, with 7 bases matching TRBD2. CDR3 length equals 14 residues. Per germline, CDR1 MDHEN and CDR2 SYDVKM. V shed 6 bases and J 2 bases; nucleotides not matched to a gene: 4.

This clonotype turned up a few times. The chain employs TRBV7-9 and TRBJ1-5, with TRBD1 as a possible D gene (6 bases). Germline assignment: CDR1 SEHNR and CDR2 FQNEAQ (reference sequence). V was cut by 1 base and J by 5 bases, with 9 bases left in between. The length of the CDR3 is 14 residues. DNA of the CDR3: TGTGCCAGCAGCTTAGGGGGGCGCGATCAGCCCCAGCATTTT. This sequence encodes CASSLGGRDQPQHF.